The clone carrying this T cell receptor (beta chain) was seen repeatedly, ten times or more. This sample is drawn from a study of blood T cells in healthy people across ages. Germline loops: CDR1 SEHNR, CDR2 FQNEAQ (reference sequence). The CDR3 runs 17 residues. V shed 5 bases and J 5 bases; nucleotides not matched to a gene: 17. Next came a second PCR, run for about 7 to 11 cycles, which used a sample-barcoded 5' primer along with a J-beta primer mix. TCRdb analysed the 5' RACE reads with MiXCR anew, one entry per CDR3 protein. The sample has more than 800,000 distinct CDR3 sequences; 29% are singletons.

The clonotype comes from an elderly woman in good health. Sequencing input: blood. The genes are TRBV7-9 and TRBJ2-5; 7 nucleotides align to TRBD2. The CDR3 loop reads CASSPAIGLGESETQYF. Written as DNA, the CDR3 is TGTGCCAGCAGCCCAGCGATTGGACTAGGGGAGTCTGAGACCCAGTACTTC.